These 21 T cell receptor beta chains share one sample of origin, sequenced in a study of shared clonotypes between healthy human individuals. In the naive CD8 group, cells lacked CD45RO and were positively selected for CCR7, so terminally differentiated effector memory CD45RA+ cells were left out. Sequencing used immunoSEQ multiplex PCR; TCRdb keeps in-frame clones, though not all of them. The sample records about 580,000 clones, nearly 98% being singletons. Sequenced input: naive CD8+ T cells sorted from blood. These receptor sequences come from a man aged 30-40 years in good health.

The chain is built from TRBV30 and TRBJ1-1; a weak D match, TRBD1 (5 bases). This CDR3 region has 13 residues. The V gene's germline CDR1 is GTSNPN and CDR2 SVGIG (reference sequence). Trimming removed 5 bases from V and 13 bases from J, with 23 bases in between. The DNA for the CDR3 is TGTGCCTGGCGCCCCTCCGCGGGGCGGATGGGTTTCTTT. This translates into CAWRPSAGRMGFF.

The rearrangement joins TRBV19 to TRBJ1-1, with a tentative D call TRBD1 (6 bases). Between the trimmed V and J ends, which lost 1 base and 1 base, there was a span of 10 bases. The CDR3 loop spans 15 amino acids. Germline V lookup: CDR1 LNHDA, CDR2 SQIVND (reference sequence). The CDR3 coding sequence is TGTGCCAGTAGTATAGGGGCAGGGGCGAACACTGAAGCTTTCTTT. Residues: CASSIGAGANTEAFF.

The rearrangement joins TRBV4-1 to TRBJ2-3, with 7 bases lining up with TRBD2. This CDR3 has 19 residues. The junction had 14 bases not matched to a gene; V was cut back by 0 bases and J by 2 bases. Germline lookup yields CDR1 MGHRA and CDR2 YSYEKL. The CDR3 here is CASSQDPGGGLVFTDTQYF. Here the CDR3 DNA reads TGCGCCAGCAGCCAAGATCCGGGTGGTGGACTAGTCTTCACAGATACGCAGTATTTT.

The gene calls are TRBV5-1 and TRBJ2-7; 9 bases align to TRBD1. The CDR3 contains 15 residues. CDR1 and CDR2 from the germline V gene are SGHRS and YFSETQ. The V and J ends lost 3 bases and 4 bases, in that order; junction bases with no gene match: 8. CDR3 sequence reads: CASSWADRGNYEQYF. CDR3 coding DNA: TGCGCCAGCAGCTGGGCGGACAGGGGTAATTACGAGCAGTACTTC.

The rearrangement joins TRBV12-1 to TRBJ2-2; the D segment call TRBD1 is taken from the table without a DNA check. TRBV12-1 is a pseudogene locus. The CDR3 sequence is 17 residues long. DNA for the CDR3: TGTGCCAGCAGCAGCCGGGACAGGGGGAGGGGACACCGGGGAGCTGTTTTT. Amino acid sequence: CASSSRDRGRGHRGAVF.

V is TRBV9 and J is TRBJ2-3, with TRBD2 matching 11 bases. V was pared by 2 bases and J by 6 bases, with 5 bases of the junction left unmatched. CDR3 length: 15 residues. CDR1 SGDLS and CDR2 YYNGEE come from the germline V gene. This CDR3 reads CASSVSGRAGDTQYF. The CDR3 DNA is TGTGCCAGCAGCGTTAGCGGGAGGGCCGGGGATACGCAGTATTTT.

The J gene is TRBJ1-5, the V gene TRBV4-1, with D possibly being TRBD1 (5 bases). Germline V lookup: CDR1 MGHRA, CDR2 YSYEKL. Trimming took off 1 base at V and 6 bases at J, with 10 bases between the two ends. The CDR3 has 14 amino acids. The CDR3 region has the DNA TGCGCCAGCAGCCAAGGGGGCCCGAGTCAGCCCCAGCATTTT. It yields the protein CASSQGGPSQPQHF.

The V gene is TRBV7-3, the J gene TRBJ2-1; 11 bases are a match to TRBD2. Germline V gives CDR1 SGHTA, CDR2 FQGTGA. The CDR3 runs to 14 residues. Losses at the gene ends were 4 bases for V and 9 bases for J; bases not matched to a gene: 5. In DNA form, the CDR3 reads TGTGCCAGCAGCTCACTAGCGGGAGCGGGTGAGCAGTTCTTC. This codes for CASSSLAGAGEQFF.

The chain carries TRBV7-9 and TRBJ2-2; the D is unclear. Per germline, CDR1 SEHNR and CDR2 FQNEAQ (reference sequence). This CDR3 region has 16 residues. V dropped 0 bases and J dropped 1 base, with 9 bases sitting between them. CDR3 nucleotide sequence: TGTGCCAGCAGCTTAGCCTTAGGCGGGAACACCGGGGAGCTGTTTTTT. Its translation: CASSLALGGNTGELFF.

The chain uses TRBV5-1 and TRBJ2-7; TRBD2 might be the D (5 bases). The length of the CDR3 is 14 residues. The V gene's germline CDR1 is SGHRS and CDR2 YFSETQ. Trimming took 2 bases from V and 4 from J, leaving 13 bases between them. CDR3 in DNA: TGCGCCAGCAGCTTCCGGGGAGAAACTTACGAGCAGTACTTC. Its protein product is CASSFRGETYEQYF.

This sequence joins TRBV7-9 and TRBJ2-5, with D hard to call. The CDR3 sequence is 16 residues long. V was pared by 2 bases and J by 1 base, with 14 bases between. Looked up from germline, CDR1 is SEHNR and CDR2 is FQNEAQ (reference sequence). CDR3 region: CASSLWSGSGQETQYF. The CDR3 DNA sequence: TGTGCCAGCAGCTTATGGAGTGGTTCCGGCCAAGAGACCCAGTACTTC.

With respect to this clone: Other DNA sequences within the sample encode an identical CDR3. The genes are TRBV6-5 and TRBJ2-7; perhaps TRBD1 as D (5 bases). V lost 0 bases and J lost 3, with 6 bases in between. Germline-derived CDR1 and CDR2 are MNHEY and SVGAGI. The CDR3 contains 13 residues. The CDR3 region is CASSYSQGYEQYF. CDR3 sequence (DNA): TGTGCCAGCAGTTACTCCCAGGGCTACGAGCAGTACTTC.

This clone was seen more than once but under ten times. CDR3 sequence: CASRWTVNTEAFF. In nucleotides, the CDR3 is TGCGCCAGCAGATGGACGGTGAACACTGAAGCTTTCTTT. This sequence joins TRBV4-1 and TRBJ1-1; no definite D call. In germline, CDR1 is MGHRA, CDR2 YSYEKL. CDR3 length equals 13 residues. V was trimmed by 6 bases and J by 0 bases, leaving 8 bases between them.

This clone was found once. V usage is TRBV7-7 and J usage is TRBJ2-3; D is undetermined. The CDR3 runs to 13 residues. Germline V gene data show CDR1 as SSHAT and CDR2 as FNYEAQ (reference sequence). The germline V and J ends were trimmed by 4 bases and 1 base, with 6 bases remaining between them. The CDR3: CASSYGGTDTQYF. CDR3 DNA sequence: TGTGCCAGCAGCTATGGGGGCACAGATACGCAGTATTTT. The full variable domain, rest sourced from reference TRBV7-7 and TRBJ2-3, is GAGVSQSPRYKVTKRGQDVTLRCDPISSHATLYWYQQALGQGPEFLTYFNYEAQPDKSGLPSDRFSAERPEGSISTLTIQRTEQRDSAMYRCASSYGGTDTQYFGPGTRLTVL.

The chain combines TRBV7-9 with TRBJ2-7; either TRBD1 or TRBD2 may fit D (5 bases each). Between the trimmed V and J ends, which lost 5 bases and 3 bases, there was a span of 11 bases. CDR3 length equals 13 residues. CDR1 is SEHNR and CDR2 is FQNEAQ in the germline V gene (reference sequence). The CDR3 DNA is TGTGCCAGCAGCCCAGGGAGCTACTACGAGCAGTACTTC. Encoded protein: CASSPGSYYEQYF.

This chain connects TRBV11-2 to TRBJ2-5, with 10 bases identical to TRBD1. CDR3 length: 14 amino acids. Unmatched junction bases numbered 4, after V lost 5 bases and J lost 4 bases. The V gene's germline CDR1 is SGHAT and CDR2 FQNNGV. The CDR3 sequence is CASSTRDRGETQYF. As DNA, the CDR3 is TGTGCCAGCAGCACCCGGGACAGGGGAGAGACCCAGTACTTC.

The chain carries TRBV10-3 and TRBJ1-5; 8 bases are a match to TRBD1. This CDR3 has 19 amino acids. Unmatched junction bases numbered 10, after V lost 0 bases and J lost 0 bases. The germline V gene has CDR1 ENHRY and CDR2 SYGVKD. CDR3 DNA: TGTGCCATCAGTGAGTCAGACCTCCGGGACAGGTTTAGCAATCAGCCCCAGCATTTT. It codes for CAISESDLRDRFSNQPQHF.

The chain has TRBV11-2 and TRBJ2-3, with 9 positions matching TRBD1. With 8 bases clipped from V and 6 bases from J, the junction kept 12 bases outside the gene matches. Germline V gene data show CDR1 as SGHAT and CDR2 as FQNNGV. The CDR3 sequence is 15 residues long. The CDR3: CASRDRENRVDTQYF. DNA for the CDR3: TGTGCCAGCCGGGACAGGGAGAATAGGGTCGATACGCAGTATTTT. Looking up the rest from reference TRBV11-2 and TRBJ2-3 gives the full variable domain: EAGVAQSPRYKIIEKRQSVAFWCNPISGHATLYWYQQILGQGPKLLIQFQNNGVVDDSQLPKDRFSAERLKGVDSTLKIQPAKLEDSAVYLCASRDRENRVDTQYFGPGTRLTVL.

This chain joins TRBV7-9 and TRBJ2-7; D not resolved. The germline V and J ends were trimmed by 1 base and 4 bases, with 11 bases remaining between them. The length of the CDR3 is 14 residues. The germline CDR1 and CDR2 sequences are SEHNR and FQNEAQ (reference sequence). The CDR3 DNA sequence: TGTGCCAGCAGCTTAGGAACGAAGGATTACGAGCAGTACTTC. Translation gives CASSLGTKDYEQYF.

The CDR3 loop reads CASSLWRGDNEQFF. CDR3 sequence (DNA): TGTGCCAGCAGTTTGTGGCGGGGGGACAATGAGCAGTTCTTC. The genes are TRBV27 and TRBJ2-1, with TRBD2 matching over 8 bases. V lost 3 bases and J lost 5; bases outside the gene matches: 3. CDR3 length: 14 amino acids. Per the germline V gene, CDR1 is MNHEY and CDR2 is SMNVEV (reference sequence).

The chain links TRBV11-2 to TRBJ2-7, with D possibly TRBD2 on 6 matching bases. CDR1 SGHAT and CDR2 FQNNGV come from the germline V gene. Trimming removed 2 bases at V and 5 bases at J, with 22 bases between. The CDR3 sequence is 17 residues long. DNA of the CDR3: TGTGCCAGCAGCTTAAATGAGTATAAAAGGACTACGGACGAGCAGTACTTC. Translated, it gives CASSLNEYKRTTDEQYF.